The sample holds one count of the clone carrying this T cell receptor (beta chain). This sample is part of a study of blood T cell repertoires in COVID-19. Overall study context: There were acute and convalescent COVID-19 samples, and they came from the United States, Italy and Spain. T cells, B-cell-depleted T cells, or PBMCs supplied cDNA or gDNA.

In the study's own analysis: Amplified reference gene primers provided the basis for estimating nucleated cell counts. TCRdb keeps only in-frame clones here, not all; method: immunoSEQ multiplex PCR. V and J calls and clone size are copied from that table; D and trimming were computed from the DNA. In the table there are 190,000 or so clones, 65% to 80% of which are singletons. The CDR3 has 13 amino acids. V lost 4 bases and J lost 3, with 8 bases in between. Germline assignment: CDR1 KGHDR and CDR2 SFDVKD. Sequencing used peripheral blood. The chain couples TRBV24-1 to TRBJ2-5; D is perhaps TRBD1 (6 bases). The sequence came from a man aged 50-60 years who had recovered from COVID-19. The CDR3: CATSEPGEETQYF. CDR3 bases: TGTGCCACCAGTGAGCCAGGGGAAGAGACCCAGTACTTC.